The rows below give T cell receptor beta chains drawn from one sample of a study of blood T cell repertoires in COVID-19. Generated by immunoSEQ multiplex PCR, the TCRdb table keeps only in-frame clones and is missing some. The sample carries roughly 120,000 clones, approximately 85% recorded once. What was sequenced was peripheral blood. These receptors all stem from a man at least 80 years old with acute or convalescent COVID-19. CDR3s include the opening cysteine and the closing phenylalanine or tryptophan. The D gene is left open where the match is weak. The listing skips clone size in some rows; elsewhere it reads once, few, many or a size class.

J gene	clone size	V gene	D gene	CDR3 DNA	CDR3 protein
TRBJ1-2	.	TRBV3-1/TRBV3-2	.	TGTGCCAGCAGCCAAGATGGAGGGGTTTTTGGCTACACCTTC	CASSQDGGVFGYTF
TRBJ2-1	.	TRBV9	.	TGTGCCAGCAGTGGGAGTGGTCGGGGAGAAGAGTTCTTC	CASSGSGRGEEFF
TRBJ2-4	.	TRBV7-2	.	TGTGCCAGCAGCTTGGTCATCGGCCAGGCCATTCAGTACTTC	CASSLVIGQAIQYF
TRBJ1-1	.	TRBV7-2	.	TGTGCCAGCAGCCCCCAGGCTATCTCACAGGTTGAAGCTTTCTTT	CASSPQAISQVEAFF
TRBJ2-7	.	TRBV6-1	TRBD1	TGTGCCAGCAGGGAAGCAGGGGGCTCCTACGAGCAGTACTTC	CASREAGGSYEQYF
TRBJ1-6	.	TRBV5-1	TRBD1	TGCGCCAGCAGCTCGACAGGGGGCAATAGTTCACCCCTCCACTTT	CASSSTGGNSSPLHF
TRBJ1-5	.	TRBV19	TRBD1	TGTGCCAGTAGTATAGCGGGACAGGGAAAAAATCAGCCCCAGCATTTT	CASSIAGQGKNQPQHF
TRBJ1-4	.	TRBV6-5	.	TGTGCCAGCAGTTACGAGGGCCTTAGACTGTTTTTT	CASSYEGLRLFF
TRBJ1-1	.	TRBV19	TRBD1	TGTGCCAGTAGTGCGGGACAGGGGACTGCTGAAGCTTTCTTT	CASSAGQGTAEAFF
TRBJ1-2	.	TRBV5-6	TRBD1	TGTGCCAGCAGCTTCGGACAGGGAGGTGGCTACACCTTC	CASSFGQGGGYTF
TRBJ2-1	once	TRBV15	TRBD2	TGTGCCACCAGCAGAGATTATAGCGGGAGGGTGAATGAGCAGTTCTTC	CATSRDYSGRVNEQFF
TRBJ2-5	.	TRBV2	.	TGTGCCAGCACCCTACAAGAGACCCAGTACTTC	CASTLQETQYF
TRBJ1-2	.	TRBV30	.	TGTGCCTGGAGTCCATGGGCAAACTATGGCTACACCTTC	CAWSPWANYGYTF
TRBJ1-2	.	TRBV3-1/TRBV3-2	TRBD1	TGTGCCAGCAGCTCCACCCCACAGGGGGCAAATGGCTACACCTTC	CASSSTPQGANGYTF
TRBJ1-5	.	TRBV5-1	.	TGCGCCAGCAGCTTGGGAGGGAAAAGTAATCAGCCCCAGCATTTT	CASSLGGKSNQPQHF
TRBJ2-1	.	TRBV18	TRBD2	TGTGCCAGCTCACCAAACGTTTTGGGACTAGCGGGAGGGCTCAACAATGAGCAGTTCTTC	CASSPNVLGLAGGLNNEQFF
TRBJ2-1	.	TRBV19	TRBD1	TGTGCCAGTAGTCCGCCAGGGGGCCAATACAATGAGCAGTTCTTC	CASSPPGGQYNEQFF
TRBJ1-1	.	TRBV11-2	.	TGTGCCAGCAGCTTAGACGGCCAGGGAGGCACTGAAGCTTTCTTT	CASSLDGQGGTEAFF
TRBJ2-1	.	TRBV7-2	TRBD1	TGTGCCAGCAGCCGTACAGGGGCTCCTAGCTCCTACAATGAGCAGTTCTTC	CASSRTGAPSSYNEQFF
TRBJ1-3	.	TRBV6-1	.	TGTGCCAGCAGTGAACGATCAGGGGCGCGGGGAAACACCATATATTTT	CASSERSGARGNTIYF
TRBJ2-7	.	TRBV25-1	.	TGTGCCAGCAGTGAAACTTCAGGGACAATTGGTTCCTACGAGCAGTACTTC	CASSETSGTIGSYEQYF
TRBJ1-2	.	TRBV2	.	TGTGCCAGCAGTGAATCTAATCGTAGTGGCTACACCTTC	CASSESNRSGYTF
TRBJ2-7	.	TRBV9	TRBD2	TGTGCCAGCAGCATAGCGGGAGATGGGAGCGAGCAGTACTTC	CASSIAGDGSEQYF
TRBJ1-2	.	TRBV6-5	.	TGTGCCAGCAGGGGAGGGCCCAGGGCCTATGGCTACACCTTC	CASRGGPRAYGYTF